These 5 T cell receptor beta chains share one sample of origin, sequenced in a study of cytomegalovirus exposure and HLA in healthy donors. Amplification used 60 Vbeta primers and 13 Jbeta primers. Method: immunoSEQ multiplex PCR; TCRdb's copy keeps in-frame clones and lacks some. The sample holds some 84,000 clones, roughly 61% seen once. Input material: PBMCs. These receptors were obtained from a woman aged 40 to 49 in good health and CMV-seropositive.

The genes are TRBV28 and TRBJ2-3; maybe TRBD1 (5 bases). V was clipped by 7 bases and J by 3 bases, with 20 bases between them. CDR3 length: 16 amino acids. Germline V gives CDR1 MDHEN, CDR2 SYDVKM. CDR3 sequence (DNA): TGTGCCAGCACCTCACTGTTGCGCGCAGGGACAGATACGCAGTATTTT. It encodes CASTSLLRAGTDTQYF. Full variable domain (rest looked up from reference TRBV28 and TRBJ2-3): DVKVTQSSRYLVKRTGEKVFLECVQDMDHENMFWYRQDPGLGLRLIYFSYDVKMKEKGDIPEGYSVSREKKERFSLILESASTNQTSMYLCASTSLLRAGTDTQYFGPGTRLTVL.

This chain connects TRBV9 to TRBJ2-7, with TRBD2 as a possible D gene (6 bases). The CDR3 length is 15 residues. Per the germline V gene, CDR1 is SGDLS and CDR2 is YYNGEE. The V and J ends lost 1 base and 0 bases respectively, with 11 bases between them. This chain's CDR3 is CASSVHGLPSYEQYF. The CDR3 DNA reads TGTGCCAGCAGCGTACATGGACTACCCTCCTACGAGCAGTACTTC.

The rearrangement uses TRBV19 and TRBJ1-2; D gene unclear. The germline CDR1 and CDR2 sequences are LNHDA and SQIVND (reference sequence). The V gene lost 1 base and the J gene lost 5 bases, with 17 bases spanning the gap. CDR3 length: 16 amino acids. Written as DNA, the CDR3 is TGTGCCAGTAGTATAGGAGGGCCCTCTGGTGGGTATGGCTACACCTTC. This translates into CASSIGGPSGGYGYTF.

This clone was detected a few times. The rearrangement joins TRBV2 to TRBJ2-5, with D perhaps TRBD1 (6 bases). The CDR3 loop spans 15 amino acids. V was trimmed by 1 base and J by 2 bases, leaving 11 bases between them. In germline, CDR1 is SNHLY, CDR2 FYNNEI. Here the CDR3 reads CASSEVDGQQETQYF. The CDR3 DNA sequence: TGTGCCAGCAGTGAAGTTGACGGACAGCAAGAGACCCAGTACTTC. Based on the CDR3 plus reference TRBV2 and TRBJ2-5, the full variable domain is EPEVTQTPSHQVTQMGQEVILRCVPISNHLYFYWYRQILGQKVEFLVSFYNNEISEKSEIFDDQFSVERPDGSNFTLKIRSTKLEDSAMYFCASSEVDGQQETQYFGPGTRLLVL.

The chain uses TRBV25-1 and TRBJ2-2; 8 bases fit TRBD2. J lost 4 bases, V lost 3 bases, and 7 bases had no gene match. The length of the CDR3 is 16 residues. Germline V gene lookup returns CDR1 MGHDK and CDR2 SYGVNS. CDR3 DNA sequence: TGTGCCAGCAGTGACACCGGGAGGGGAGGCACCGGGGAGCTGTTTTTT. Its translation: CASSDTGRGGTGELFF.